The sequence of this T cell receptor (beta chain) was determined in a study of shared clonotypes between healthy human individuals. Study-level points and caveats: In several donors, around 5% of naive CD4 clonotypes appeared in common.

A word on this clone: Antigen: not known. Other DNA sequences within the sample encode an identical CDR3.

Germline CDR1 KGHSH, CDR2 LQKENI. The CDR3 extends over 13 amino acids. J was trimmed by 4 bases and V by 3 bases; bases with no gene match: 3. TCRdb's copy holds only in-frame clones and misses some; the assay was immunoSEQ multiplex PCR. Of roughly 2.5 million clones in the sample, more than 80% are singletons; the top ten hold 0.11% to 0.15%. This sequence joins TRBV18 and TRBJ2-7, with 7 bases fitting TRBD1. The sample comprised naive CD4+ T cells sorted from blood. Subset: CD45RA+ positively selected. The origin of this receptor is a man aged 18 to 29 in good health. CDR3 sequence reads: CASSPPTGYEQYF. The CDR3 nucleotides are TGTGCCAGCTCACCTCCGACAGGGTACGAGCAGTACTTC.